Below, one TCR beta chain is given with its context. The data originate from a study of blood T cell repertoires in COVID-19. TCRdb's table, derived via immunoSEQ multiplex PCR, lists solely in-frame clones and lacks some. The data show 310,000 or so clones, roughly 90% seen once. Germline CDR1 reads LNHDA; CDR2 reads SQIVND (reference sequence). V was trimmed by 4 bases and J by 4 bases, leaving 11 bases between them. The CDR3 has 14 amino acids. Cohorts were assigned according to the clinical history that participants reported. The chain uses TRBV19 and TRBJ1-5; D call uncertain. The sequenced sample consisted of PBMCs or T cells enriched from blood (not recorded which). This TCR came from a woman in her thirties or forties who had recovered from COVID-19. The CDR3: CASSTIETNQPQHF. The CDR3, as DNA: TGTGCCAGTAGTACAATAGAGACTAATCAGCCCCAGCATTTT.